The rows below give T cell receptor beta chains drawn from one sample of a study of blood T cells in healthy people across ages. In TCRdb, the 5' RACE reads were re-called with MiXCR into one record per CDR3 protein. This sample has 580,000 or so distinct CDR3 sequences, with 40% to 55% found just once. The sample taken for sequencing was blood. These receptors all come from a man older than 75 in good health. The CDR3 runs from the conserved cysteine through the conserved F or W. The D gene is left open where the match is weak. Where a row states a size, it is once, few, many or the class of an expanded clone; other rows omit it.

TRBV12-3/TRBV12-4	.	.	TRBJ2-6	TGTGCCAGCAGTTCCCCCCTCGTTGCTGGGGCCAACGTCCTGACTTTC	CASSSPLVAGANVLTF
TRBV6-1	.	.	TRBJ1-2	TGTGCCAGCAGTGAAGGCAGACACTATGGCTACACCTTC	CASSEGRHYGYTF
TRBV20-1	.	TRBD2	TRBJ2-3	TGCAGTGCTAGACGACTAGCGGTAGGTGTATGGGATACGCAGTATTTT	CSARRLAVGVWDTQYF
TRBV29-1	few	TRBD1	TRBJ2-4	TGCAGCGTAGCAGGGGGACGAATCGGAAACATTCAGTACTTC	CSVAGGRIGNIQYF
TRBV20-1	few	TRBD2	TRBJ2-1	TGCAGTGCGCCGATAAAACTAGCGGGGGATTACAATGAGCAGTTCTTC	CSAPIKLAGDYNEQFF
TRBV11-2	.	.	TRBJ2-5	TGTGCCAGCAGCTTAGATCTAAGGGGGGAGACCCAGTACTTC	CASSLDLRGETQYF
TRBV20-1	few	.	TRBJ2-5	TGCAGTGCGCGACTAGAGAGAGGGGTAGAGACCCAGTACTTC	CSARLERGVETQYF
TRBV7-2	.	TRBD2	TRBJ2-3	TGTGCCAGCAGCGGGACTAGCGGGAGCTATACGCAGTATTTT	CASSGTSGSYTQYF
TRBV7-2	.	.	TRBJ2-1	TGTGCCAGCACCCGAGGACGGTGGAATGAGCAGTTCTTC	CASTRGRWNEQFF
TRBV12-3/TRBV12-4	.	TRBD1	TRBJ2-1	TGTGCCAGCAATTACAGGGGAGCAGGGAATGAGCAGTTCTTC	CASNYRGAGNEQFF
TRBV20-1	.	TRBD2	TRBJ2-7	TGCAGCGGTGTTTTAAGGGATGGTAGCGGGGGCGAGCAGTACTTC	CSGVLRDGSGGEQYF
TRBV20-1	.	.	TRBJ2-1	TGCAGTGCCAGAGACGGTCCGGACAATGAGCAGTTCTTC	CSARDGPDNEQFF
TRBV4-1	few	TRBD2	TRBJ2-3	TGCGCCAGCAGCCCCCCGGGAAGCGGGAGGCAAGATACGCAGTATTTT	CASSPPGSGRQDTQYF
TRBV7-2	once	.	TRBJ2-7	TGTGCCAGCAGCTTAGGGGGATCTCCCGAGCAGTACTTC	CASSLGGSPEQYF
TRBV20-1	few	TRBD1	TRBJ2-1	TGCAGTGCTAGACCTCCCCGACAGGGGTTCCGCAATGAGCAGTTCTTC	CSARPPRQGFRNEQFF
TRBV5-1	.	TRBD1	TRBJ2-3	TGCGCCAGCAGCTTGGCAGTCACAGGGGCGACAGATACGCAGTATTTT	CASSLAVTGATDTQYF
TRBV12-3/TRBV12-4	.	.	TRBJ2-5	TGTGCCAGCAGCCCGCCAGTGGGGGATGACGGTGAGCAGTACTTC	CASSPPVGDDGEQYF
TRBV7-2	.	.	TRBJ1-6	TGTGCCAGCAGCCCGATCGCCTATAATTCACCCCTCCACTTT	CASSPIAYNSPLHF
TRBV20-1	few	TRBD2	TRBJ2-3	TGCAGTGCTAGAGGGCCCCTAAAGCGGGAGGGCCGTCGCCTCTCAGATACGCAGTATTTT	CSARGPLKREGRRLSDTQYF
TRBV10-3	.	.	TRBJ2-7	TGTGCCATGGCTGCGACAGCCTACGAGCAGTACTTC	CAMAATAYEQYF
TRBV4-3	.	TRBD2	TRBJ2-7	TGCGCCAGCAGCCAGGACCCAGACGGGGGGACGAGGGTGTACGAGCAGTACTTC	CASSQDPDGGTRVYEQYF
TRBV7-9	few	TRBD1	TRBJ2-1	TGTGCCAGCAGCTCCCGCGGGGACAGGGGGTATAATGAGCAGTTCTTC	CASSSRGDRGYNEQFF